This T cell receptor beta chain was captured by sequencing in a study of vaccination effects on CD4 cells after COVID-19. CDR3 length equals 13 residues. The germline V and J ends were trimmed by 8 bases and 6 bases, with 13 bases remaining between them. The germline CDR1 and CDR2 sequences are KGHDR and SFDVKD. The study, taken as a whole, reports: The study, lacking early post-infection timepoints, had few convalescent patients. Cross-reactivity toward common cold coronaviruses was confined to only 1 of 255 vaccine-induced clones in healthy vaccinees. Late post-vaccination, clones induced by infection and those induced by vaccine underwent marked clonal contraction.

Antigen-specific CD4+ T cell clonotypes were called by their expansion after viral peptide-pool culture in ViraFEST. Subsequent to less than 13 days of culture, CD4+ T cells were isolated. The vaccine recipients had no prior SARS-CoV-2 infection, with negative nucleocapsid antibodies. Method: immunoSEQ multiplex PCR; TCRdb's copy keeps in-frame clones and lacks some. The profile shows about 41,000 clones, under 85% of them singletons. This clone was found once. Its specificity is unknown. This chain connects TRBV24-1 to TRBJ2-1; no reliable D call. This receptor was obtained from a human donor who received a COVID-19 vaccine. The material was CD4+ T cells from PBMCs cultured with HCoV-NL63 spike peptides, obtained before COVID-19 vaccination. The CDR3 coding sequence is TGTGCCACCATGCTGACCGGAACCAATGAGCAGTTCTTC. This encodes CATMLTGTNEQFF.